What follows describes a single TCR beta chain. As yet, its antigen is unknown. Clones were read by immunoSEQ multiplex PCR, and TCRdb kept only the in-frame ones, dropping some. Altogether approximately 96,000 clones are present, roughly 87% being singletons, with the ten largest covering about 1.6%. These data are taken from a study of OX40 agonist ivuxolimab in advanced cancers. In the study overall: Participants could have had prior anti-PD-1, anti-PD-L1 or anti-CTLA-4 therapy, and approximately 40% had some.

Study-wide points: Dosing at 0.1 to 3.0 mg/kg was accompanied by clonal expansion of CD4+ and CD8+ blood T cells by week 6.

V was shortened by 2 bases and J by 11 bases, with 7 bases between the two germline ends. The CDR3 loop spans 11 amino acids. Germline CDR1 and CDR2: MDHEN and SYDVKM. This sequence was found in an adult with an advanced solid tumor such as melanoma, head and neck, liver or kidney cancer. The specimen comprised CD4+ or CD8+ T cells sorted from blood, sampled in a trial of the OX40 agonist ivuxolimab. This rearrangement joins TRBV28 to TRBJ2-4, with unresolved D. This CDR3 reads CASSLVHVQYF. The CDR3 coding sequence is TGTGCCAGCAGTTTAGTGCATGTTCAGTACTTC.